Following are 20 T cell receptor beta chains from one sample sequenced in a study of regulatory T cells in long-lasting Graves disease. Noted time point: newly diagnosed GD, antithyroid drugs for less than 3 months. PBMCs provided the RNA from which the TCR library was made. Arm-PCR of CDR3 regions and iRepertoire HTBI primers were used to build TCR beta libraries. TCRdb re-called the multiplex PCR reads through MiXCR, storing one row per CDR3 protein. This sample has approximately 400,000 distinct CDR3 sequences, with over 14% found just once. These data were likewise used in another study, on T cells in Graves' hyperthyroidism and ophthalmopathy.

Sequencing was performed on peripheral blood mononuclear cells (PBMCs), taken at new diagnosis, from a patient treated with antithyroid drugs. The source is a middle-aged woman with Graves disease.

This clonotype has at least ten counts. The chain is built from TRBV11-2 and TRBJ2-3; 10 bases match TRBD2. This CDR3 is built from 17 residues. V lost 1 base to trimming and J lost 3 bases; unmatched junction nucleotides: 7. CDR1 SGHAT and CDR2 FQNNGV come from the germline V gene. The CDR3 loop is CASSLGSSGSGTDTQYF. As DNA, the CDR3 is TGTGCCAGCAGCTTAGGGTCTAGCGGGAGCGGTACAGATACGCAGTATTTT. Supplemented by reference TRBV11-2 and TRBJ2-3, the full variable domain reads EAGVAQSPRYKIIEKRQSVAFWCNPISGHATLYWYQQILGQGPKLLIQFQNNGVVDDSQLPKDRFSAERLKGVDSTLKIQPAKLEDSAVYLCASSLGSSGSGTDTQYFGPGTRLTVL.

Comments on this clonotype: A far larger clone lies a single base away; this is likely a read error. The chain joins TRBV28 to TRBJ2-1; D might be TRBD2 (7 bases). The tail of the sequence fits TRBJ2-5 better, so the J call may be wrong. The germline V gene has CDR1 MDHEN and CDR2 SYDVKM. The CDR3 runs 13 residues. This chain's CDR3 is CASRLGGGETQYF. The CDR3 bases are TGTGCCAGCAGGCTAGGGGGGGGGGAGACCCAGTACTTC.

This clonotype has a count of ten or more. The chain recombines TRBV6-9 with TRBJ2-7; D call uncertain. The germline CDR1 and CDR2 sequences are MNHGY and SVAAGI. The CDR3 consists of 14 residues. The germline V and J ends were trimmed by 3 bases and 6 bases, with 15 bases remaining between them. The CDR3 bases are TGTGCCAGCAGTTACGCGGCCAGAACCCGCGAGCAGTACTTC. The encoded protein is CASSYAARTREQYF.

The chain uses TRBV4-1 and TRBJ2-7, with 11 bases that match TRBD1. V shed 2 bases and J 2 bases; nucleotides not matched to a gene: 5. CDR1 is MGHRA and CDR2 is YSYEKL in the germline V gene. This CDR3 spans 16 amino acids. CDR3 coding DNA: TGCGCCAGCAGCCAATCTATGGGACAGGGGGCCTACGAGCAGTACTTC. Translated, it gives CASSQSMGQGAYEQYF.

This clonotype was counted many times. The CDR3 here is CASSFRRRGVHEQYF. As DNA, the CDR3 is TGTGCCAGCAGTTTTAGGCGGAGGGGTGTACACGAGCAGTACTTC. The rearrangement uses TRBV12-3 or TRBV12-4 and TRBJ2-7, with D possibly TRBD2 on 6 matching bases. Trimming stripped 3 bases from V and 5 bases from J, with 17 bases between. The CDR3 has 15 residues.

This clonotype was found many times. The V call is TRBV12-3 or TRBV12-4, the J call TRBJ2-1; 10 nucleotides align to TRBD1. This CDR3 has 17 amino acids. Trimming took 3 bases from V and 2 from J; bases not matched to a gene: 7. The CDR3 here is CASSFPGQGRAYNEQFF. Written as DNA, the CDR3 is TGTGCCAGCAGTTTCCCGGGACAGGGGAGAGCCTACAATGAGCAGTTCTTC.

The V call is TRBV6-2 or TRBV6-3, the J call TRBJ2-1; TRBD2 matches at 7 bases. This CDR3 is 13 amino acids long. Germline V CDR1 and CDR2: MNHEY, SVGEGT. J was trimmed by 10 bases and V by 6 bases; bases with no gene match: 9. CDR3 sequence: CASRDGGRTEQFF. The CDR3 nucleotides read TGTGCCAGCAGGGATGGCGGGAGAACCGAGCAGTTCTTC.

The gene calls are TRBV7-8 and TRBJ1-1, with 7 bases lining up with TRBD1. Germline lookup yields CDR1 SGHVS and CDR2 FQNEAQ. The CDR3 contains 14 residues. The ends lost 5 bases at V and 3 bases at J; junction bases unmatched: 6. The DNA of the CDR3 is TGTGCCAGCAGCACCGACAGGGCTGACACTGAAGCTTTCTTT. Encoded protein: CASSTDRADTEAFF.

This clonotype was counted at least ten times. This chain uses TRBV3-1 with TRBJ2-3, with 9 bases fitting TRBD2. This CDR3 has 16 residues. V was clipped by 3 bases and J by 3 bases; unmatched bases: 7. Looked up from germline, CDR1 is LGHDT and CDR2 is YNNKEL (reference sequence). Here the CDR3 reads CASSQVAGVLTDTQYF. The CDR3 nucleotides read TGTGCCAGCAGCCAGGTAGCGGGAGTTCTTACAGATACGCAGTATTTT.

This chain connects TRBV19 to TRBJ2-7; TRBD1 is a possible D gene (6 bases). V was trimmed by 1 base and J by 7 bases, leaving 17 bases between them. Germline lookup yields CDR1 LNHDA and CDR2 SQIVND (reference sequence). The CDR3 loop spans 15 amino acids. The CDR3 region is CASSIGTGTSGEQYF. Here the CDR3 DNA reads TGTGCCAGTAGTATAGGCACAGGGACCTCTGGTGAGCAGTACTTC. Full variable domain (remainder filled in from reference TRBV19 and TRBJ2-7): DGGITQSPKYLFRKEGQNVTLSCEQNLNHDAMYWYRQDPGQGLRLIYYSQIVNDFQKGDIAEGYSVSREKKESFPLTVTSAQKNPTAFYLCASSIGTGTSGEQYFGPGTRLTVT.

At least ten counts were recorded for this clonotype. The chain joins TRBV7-8 to TRBJ2-5; 13 positions agree with TRBD2. CDR3 length: 18 amino acids. Per the germline V gene, CDR1 is SGHVS and CDR2 is FQNEAQ. Losses at the gene ends were 5 bases for V and 1 base for J; bases not matched to a gene: 10. CDR3 region: CASSPLWGTSGVQETQYF. CDR3 sequence (DNA): TGTGCCAGCAGCCCCTTGTGGGGGACTAGCGGGGTCCAAGAGACCCAGTACTTC.

The table lists this clonotype with many counts. The rearrangement joins TRBV2 to TRBJ2-7, with unresolved D. Germline V CDR1 and CDR2: SNHLY, FYNNEI. Trimming shortened V by 6 bases and J by 3 bases, and 9 bases separated the two germline ends. This CDR3 has 12 amino acids. This CDR3 is CASSPDVYEQYF. The CDR3 DNA reads as TGTGCCAGCAGCCCGGACGTCTACGAGCAGTACTTC.

There are many counts of this clonotype. This rearrangement joins TRBV9 to TRBJ2-3; TRBD2 matches at 11 bases. Trimming cost V 0 bases and J 1 base; bases outside gene matches: 10. The length of the CDR3 is 19 residues. Germline V gives CDR1 SGDLS, CDR2 YYNGEE. CDR3 DNA: TGTGCCAGCAGCGTAGAATTAGCGGGAGGGCCCTCGGGCACAGATACGCAGTATTTT. Encoded protein: CASSVELAGGPSGTDTQYF.

This clonotype has at least ten counts. The V call is TRBV11-2, the J call TRBJ2-2; tentatively, D is TRBD1 (6 bases). The CDR3 covers 14 residues. From germline, CDR1 is SGHAT and CDR2 FQNNGV. V gave up 2 bases and J gave up 6 bases, with 10 bases separating them. CDR3 in DNA: TGTGCCAGCAGCTTAACAGGGCTACCCGGGGAGCTGTTTTTT. Translating gives CASSLTGLPGELFF. The whole variable domain, filled in from reference TRBV11-2 and TRBJ2-2, reads EAGVAQSPRYKIIEKRQSVAFWCNPISGHATLYWYQQILGQGPKLLIQFQNNGVVDDSQLPKDRFSAERLKGVDSTLKIQPAKLEDSAVYLCASSLTGLPGELFFGEGSRLTVL.

Many counts were recorded for this clonotype. The chain joins TRBV2 to TRBJ1-2, with TRBD1 as a possible D gene (6 bases). CDR1 and CDR2 (germline): SNHLY, FYNNEI. V gave up 4 bases and J gave up 3 bases, with 18 bases separating them. There are 16 residues in the CDR3. Written as DNA, the CDR3 is TGTGCCAGCAGTGCCCCATTGATGGGGGCCGACTATGGCTACACCTTC. Translation gives CASSAPLMGADYGYTF.

This clonotype was counted only a few times. V and J are TRBV5-1 and TRBJ1-4; 11 nucleotides match TRBD1. After removal of 4 bases from V and 6 bases from J, the junction contained 5 bases not matched to a gene. Germline V gene sequence: CDR1 SGHRS, CDR2 YFSETQ. CDR3 length equals 15 residues. The CDR3 DNA reads as TGCGCCAGCAGCCATCGGACAGGGGGCTATGAAAAACTGTTTTTT. It yields the protein CASSHRTGGYEKLFF.

Comment on this clonotype: It may be a read error: a sequence one base away is much more abundant. V usage is TRBV28 and J usage is TRBJ2-2; no firm D call. The CDR3 has 14 residues. Trimming removed 8 bases from V and 1 base from J, with 11 bases in between. The germline V gene has CDR1 MDHEN and CDR2 SYDVKM. The CDR3 reads CASGKTRNTGELFF. For the CDR3, the DNA is TGTGCCAGCGGAAAGACTCGGAACACCGGGGAGCTGTTTTTT.

This clonotype is a singleton in its sample. The rearrangement links TRBV7-9 to TRBJ2-1, with TRBD1 matching over 11 bases. Trimming removed 4 bases from V and 6 bases from J; junction bases left unmatched: 5. The germline V gene encodes CDR1 SEHNR and CDR2 FQNEAQ (reference sequence). CDR3 length equals 15 residues. The CDR3 sequence: CASSSGQGARNEQFF. CDR3 DNA sequence: TGTGCCAGCAGCTCCGGACAGGGGGCGCGCAATGAGCAGTTCTTC.

At least ten counts were recorded for this clonotype. This sequence joins TRBV30 and TRBJ2-5; TRBD1 matches 10 bases. Germline CDR1 GTSNPN, CDR2 SVGIG (reference sequence). The CDR3 is 15 amino acids. Germline trimming cut 2 bases from V and 5 bases from J; bases unmatched to any gene: 8. CDR3 loop: CAWSRGQGDRETQYF. The CDR3 nucleotides are TGTGCCTGGAGTCGCGGACAGGGGGATCGGGAGACCCAGTACTTC.

This clonotype was observed a few times. This sequence joins TRBV11-1 and TRBJ2-7; D not resolved. The CDR3 runs to 16 residues. Germline loops: CDR1 SGHAT, CDR2 FQDESV (reference sequence). Deletions cut 1 base from V and 3 bases from J, with 16 bases between. CDR3 amino acids: CASSLDGQGAGYEQYF. DNA of the CDR3: TGTGCCAGCAGCTTAGACGGCCAAGGTGCAGGCTACGAGCAGTACTTC.